What follows describes a single T cell receptor (beta chain). These data originate in a study of blood T cell repertoires in COVID-19. The overall study: Sources were T cells, B-cell-depleted T cells, or PBMCs; the material itself was cDNA or gDNA.

The assay was immunoSEQ multiplex PCR, and TCRdb's table has in-frame clones only and misses some. Of approximately 100,000 clones listed, more than 70% are singletons. Trimming removed 5 bases from V and 3 bases from J, with 10 bases in between. Germline CDR1 is MNHEY and CDR2 is SVGAGI. This CDR3 is 13 amino acids long. The TCR comes from a woman in her sixties or seventies with acute or convalescent COVID-19. The V gene is TRBV6-5, the J gene TRBJ1-1; D possibly corresponds to TRBD1 (6 bases). Sequencing used peripheral blood. The CDR3 sequence: CASSPQGHTEAFF. In DNA form, the CDR3 reads TGTGCCAGCAGTCCACAGGGCCACACTGAAGCTTTCTTT.